These 10 T cell receptor beta chains originate from one sample sequenced in a study of metastatic and nonmetastatic thyroid tumors. MiXCR re-clonotyped the PCR reads for TCRdb. Among about 69,000 clones listed, 13% to 15% were seen once. All patients reached thyroid surgery having received no treatment beforehand. The specimen was blood. Every receptor here comes from a male donor with papillary thyroid cancer or a benign thyroid nodule (not recorded which). Some clones in this sample may be carry-over from other donors' samples.

This clone was detected ten times or more. This chain's CDR3 is CASSSGGGPINEQFF. CDR3 in DNA: TGCGCCAGCAGCTCGGGGGGGGGACCCATCAATGAGCAGTTCTTC. The rearrangement joins TRBV5-1 to TRBJ2-1; 8 bases align to TRBD2. Germline-derived CDR1 and CDR2 are SGHRS and YFSETQ. J gave up 6 bases and V 3 bases, and 8 bases lay outside the gene matches. The CDR3 has 15 amino acids.

The sample holds many counts of this clone. This sequence joins TRBV13 and TRBJ1-2; 9 bases are a match to TRBD1. With 7 bases clipped from V and 7 bases from J, the junction kept 10 bases outside the gene matches. The germline V gene encodes CDR1 PRHDT and CDR2 FYEKMQ (reference sequence). CDR3 size: 14 residues. CDR3 amino acids: CASTTDRGVPGYTF. In DNA form, the CDR3 reads TGTGCCAGCACCACAGACAGGGGGGTTCCTGGCTACACCTTC.

This clone was picked up many times. This rearrangement joins TRBV4-2 to TRBJ1-5; D not resolved. The CDR3 loop spans 16 amino acids. The V gene lost 0 bases and the J gene lost 2 bases, with 11 bases spanning the gap. Germline values: CDR1 LGHNA, CDR2 YNFKEQ. CDR3 bases: TGTGCCAGCAGCCAAGAAGAGGGATCTGGCAATCAGCCCCAGCATTTT. It translates to CASSQEEGSGNQPQHF.

Details on this clone: Sequence at one end of the junction differs from germline and may be a read error. This chain uses TRBV6-1 with TRBJ1-1, with a tentative D call TRBD1 (5 bases). The CDR3 is made up of 14 amino acids. Germline V gene lookup returns CDR1 MNHNS and CDR2 SASEGT. The CDR3 nucleotides read TGTGCCAGCACAGTGGGAGGGGTCCTCGCTGAAGCTTCCTTT. Translating it yields CASTVGGVLAEASF.

This clone has at least ten counts. This sequence joins TRBV5-6 and TRBJ2-7; D ambiguous. The CDR3 is 13 amino acids. Per the germline V gene, CDR1 is SGHDT and CDR2 is YYEEEE. V was pared by 2 bases and J by 3 bases, with 9 bases between. The CDR3 here is CASSFTEDYEQYF. The DNA of the CDR3 is TGTGCCAGCAGCTTTACAGAGGACTACGAGCAGTACTTC.

This clone was seen repeatedly, ten times or more. This CDR3 reads CASIQRVLAGDEQFF. CDR3 nucleotides: TGTGCCAGCATTCAAAGGGTACTAGCGGGAGACGAGCAGTTCTTC. The rearrangement links TRBV2 to TRBJ2-1, with 11 bases lining up with TRBD2. V lost 7 bases, J lost 10 bases, and 12 bases stayed unmatched. There are 15 residues in the CDR3. Germline V gene sequence: CDR1 SNHLY, CDR2 FYNNEI.

Concerning this clone itself: Since the CDR3 does not end with the conserved phenylalanine or tryptophan, this likely comes from a read error. This sequence joins TRBV11-2 and TRBJ2-2, with D unresolved. Germline assignment: CDR1 SGHAT and CDR2 FQNNGV. With 7 bases removed from V and 0 bases from J, the gap between germline ends came to 15 bases. The CDR3 is 16 amino acids. The DNA for the CDR3 is TGTGCCAGCATCTTGTCCGCCAGCCCGAACACCGGGGAGCTGTTTTCT. Translated, it gives CASILSASPNTGELFS.

This clone was found many times. The V and J genes are TRBV6-1 and TRBJ2-7; 8 bases match TRBD1. The length of the CDR3 is 15 residues. The germline CDR1 and CDR2 sequences are MNHNS and SASEGT. V lost 5 bases to trimming and J lost 4 bases; unmatched junction nucleotides: 10. CDR3 sequence reads: CASSSPGTGWYEQYF. The CDR3 DNA is TGTGCCAGCAGTTCTCCCGGGACAGGATGGTACGAGCAGTACTTC.

For this clone: A read error may account for a junction end that differs from germline. V gene TRBV6-1 combines with J gene TRBJ1-6; possible D gene TRBD1, 5 bases. Germline V gene sequence: CDR1 MNHNS, CDR2 SASEGT. The CDR3 loop spans 16 amino acids. The CDR3 is CASSRTHSTYSSPLHF. The CDR3 region has the DNA TGTGCCAGCTCGAGGACACACAGTACCTATAGTTCACCCCTCCACTTT.

This clone was counted at least ten times. The chain carries TRBV11-3 and TRBJ2-1; D uncertain. The CDR3 contains 13 residues. From germline, CDR1 is SGHNT and CDR2 YENEEA. Trimming stripped 2 bases from V and 5 bases from J, with 7 bases between. The CDR3 spells CASSLSANNEQFF. The CDR3 DNA reads as TGTGCCAGCAGCTTATCGGCTAACAATGAGCAGTTCTTC.